This T cell receptor beta chain is drawn from a study of blood T cells in healthy people across ages. Alongside a J-beta primer mix, a sample-barcoded 5' primer served in a second PCR lasting roughly 6 to 11 cycles. TCRdb re-derived calls from the 5' RACE reads in MiXCR, one entry per CDR3 protein. The data contain more than 650,000 distinct CDR3 sequences, roughly 20% of them singletons. Germline CDR1 reads SQVTM; CDR2 reads ANQGSEA. The CDR3 covers 13 residues. V lost 4 bases to trimming and J lost 8 bases, with 15 bases between them. The chain links TRBV29-1 to TRBJ1-5; D not certain. The sequenced material came from blood. The TCR comes from a man in his 70s in good health. This CDR3 is CSVVGSPGEPQHF. The CDR3 nucleotides read TGCAGCGTTGTGGGGAGCCCGGGAGAGCCCCAGCATTTT.